The 9 T cell receptor beta chains below all came from one sample that was sequenced in a study of blood T cell repertoires in COVID-19. TCRdb keeps only in-frame clones here, not all; method: immunoSEQ multiplex PCR. Of 180,000 or so clones in the sample, around 87% were seen once. Sample: peripheral blood. All receptors come from a woman in her twenties or thirties with active or convalescent COVID-19.

V usage is TRBV3-1 (or the pseudogene TRBV3-2) and J usage is TRBJ2-1; D is perhaps TRBD2 (7 bases). The V end lost 4 bases, the J end lost 12 bases, and 19 bases lay between the germline ends. Germline V gives CDR1 LGHDT, CDR2 YNNKEL (reference sequence). This CDR3 has 14 amino acids. CDR3 nucleotides: TGTGCCAGCAGCCTAAAAGCTAGCGGAGGGGGGCAGTTCTTC. This gives the protein CASSLKASGGGQFF.

The chain links TRBV30 to TRBJ2-3, with 7 bases matching TRBD2. This CDR3 is built from 16 residues. Germline loops: CDR1 GTSNPN, CDR2 SVGIG (reference sequence). Germline trimming cut 4 bases from V and 4 bases from J; bases unmatched to any gene: 14. The DNA for the CDR3 is TGTGCCTGGACAGCGGGGAGACCCTTCGGGGCAGATACGCAGTATTTT. Residues: CAWTAGRPFGADTQYF.

This clone was picked up one time. The CDR3 DNA is TGTGCCAGCAGTGAGAGTCTGGGGCCCTCCTACGAGCAGTACTTC. The encoded protein is CASSESLGPSYEQYF. J is TRBJ2-7 and V is TRBV25-1, with D maybe TRBD1 (5 bases). This CDR3 contains 15 residues. Germline V CDR1 and CDR2: MGHDK, SYGVNS. Trimming stripped 3 bases from V and 0 bases from J, with 12 bases between.

The gene calls are TRBV14 and TRBJ1-1, with 7 nucleotides matching TRBD1. The germline gives CDR1 SGHDN, CDR2 FVKESK. The junction had 4 bases not matched to a gene; V was cut back by 2 bases and J by 4 bases. The CDR3 consists of 14 residues. The CDR3 loop is CASSQMRDSTEAFF. The CDR3 nucleotides read TGTGCCAGCAGCCAAATGAGGGACAGCACTGAAGCTTTCTTT. The full variable domain, with the rest looked up from reference TRBV14 and TRBJ1-1, is EAGVTQFPSHSVIEKGQTVTLRCDPISGHDNLYWYRRVMGKEIKFLLHFVKESKQDESGMPNNRFLAERTGGTYSTLKVQPAELEDSGVYFCASSQMRDSTEAFFGQGTRLTVV.

This clone was recorded once. This chain connects TRBV19 to TRBJ1-5; a weak D match, TRBD1 (6 bases). V lost 1 base, J lost 3 bases, and 13 bases lay in between. Germline V CDR1 and CDR2: LNHDA, SQIVND (reference sequence). This CDR3 region has 16 residues. CDR3 DNA sequence: TGTGCCAGTAGTATAGGGTCTAGGGGGAACAATCAGCCCCAGCATTTT. This translates into CASSIGSRGNNQPQHF.

The rearrangement joins TRBV4-2 to TRBJ1-2, with TRBD1 identical over 9 bases. With 3 bases clipped from V and 12 bases from J, the junction kept 5 bases outside the gene matches. In germline, CDR1 is LGHNA, CDR2 YNFKEQ. The CDR3 runs to 12 residues. Here the CDR3 reads CASSQGDRVDTF. For the CDR3, the DNA is TGTGCCAGCAGCCAGGGGGACAGGGTCGACACCTTC.

For the CDR3, the DNA is TGTGCCAGCAGCAAAATGGACAGGGGCGCCGGGGAGCTGTTTTTT. This translates into CASSKMDRGAGELFF. The V gene is TRBV5-4, the J gene TRBJ2-2; 9 nucleotides align to TRBD1. Germline lookup yields CDR1 SGHNT and CDR2 YYREEE (reference sequence). The CDR3 runs to 15 residues. V dropped 4 bases and J dropped 6; count of bases not matched to a gene: 7.

This clone has a handful of counts. J is TRBJ2-3 and V is TRBV20-1; a weak D match, TRBD1 (5 bases). With 6 bases removed from V and 1 base from J, the gap between germline ends came to 11 bases. There are 13 residues in the CDR3. Germline CDR1 and CDR2: DFQATT and SNEGSKA (reference sequence). The DNA of the CDR3 is TGCAGTGCGAGTCAGGGCGGCACAGATACGCAGTATTTT. Translation gives CSASQGGTDTQYF.

The chain couples TRBV14 to TRBJ2-1, with D possibly TRBD2 on 6 matching bases. Germline V gene lookup returns CDR1 SGHDN and CDR2 FVKESK. Trimming left V 0 bases short and J 10 bases short, with 10 bases between. The CDR3 spans 13 residues. CDR3: CASSQESSGEQFF. The CDR3 DNA reads TGTGCCAGCAGCCAAGAATCCAGCGGGGAGCAGTTCTTC.